This TCR beta chain originates from a study of T cells in Graves' hyperthyroidism and ophthalmopathy. Study results and limitations: Blood also held most thyroid clonotypes expanded beyond 0.001. A 13 V-J model separated ophthalmopathy from stable hyperthyroidism. Ophthalmopathy was predicted by the model a median of approximately 6 months ahead of onset.

Amplification of TCR beta CDR3 regions used RNA as the template. Carried out on the TCR CDR3, a first-round RT-PCR used the HTBI primer set. Using its own MiXCR run on the multiplex PCR reads, TCRdb lists one record per CDR3 protein. The sample consists of roughly 290,000 distinct CDR3 sequences, approximately 14% of them appearing once. Per germline, CDR1 SNHLY and CDR2 FYNNEI. The CDR3 sequence is 17 residues long. V dropped 2 bases and J dropped 0 bases, with 14 bases sitting between them. Ten or more counts support this clonotype. Its antigen remains unknown. Subjects aged 18 to 65 presented with newly diagnosed hyperthyroidism of less than 2 months' duration.

Sequencing was performed on blood. This receptor was taken from a woman aged 40 to 50 with Graves' hyperthyroidism. This sequence joins TRBV2 and TRBJ2-1, with D uncertain. In nucleotides, the CDR3 is TGTGCCAGCAGTGAATTCCCGGGCCCCAGCTCCTACAATGAGCAGTTCTTC. It translates to CASSEFPGPSSYNEQFF.